A selection of T cell receptor beta chains follows, all from one sample in a study of blood T cell repertoires in COVID-19. Measured with immunoSEQ multiplex PCR; TCRdb has only the in-frame clones, and not every one. The sample carries 250,000 or so clones, roughly four fifths recorded once. Material: peripheral blood. The source is a man aged 80 or over with acute or convalescent COVID-19. Both conserved end residues are part of each CDR3. The D gene is left open where the match is weak. The size entry is marked missing in some rows and otherwise reads once, few, many or a size class.

cdr3_length	j_call	v_call	clone_size	d_call	cdr3_aa	cdr3_nt
12	TRBJ1-2	TRBV2	NA	TRBD1	CASSRTGDGYTF	TGTGCCAGCAGTAGGACAGGGGACGGCTACACCTTC
16	TRBJ2-3	TRBV12-5	NA	TRBD2	CASGLPSGRGTDTQYF	TGTGCTAGTGGTTTACCGAGCGGGAGAGGCACAGATACGCAGTATTTT
14	TRBJ1-1	TRBV6-5	NA	NA	CASCSGTLNTEVFF	TGTGCCAGCTGCAGTGGGACTTTGAACACTGAAGTTTTCTTT
17	TRBJ1-4	TRBV19	NA	NA	CASSSLRSGGADEKLFF	TGTGCCAGTAGTTCCTTGAGGTCGGGGGGCGCGGATGAAAAACTGTTTTTT
15	TRBJ1-5	TRBV28	NA	TRBD1	CASTRGAGFRQPQHF	TGTGCCAGCACCAGGGGGGCCGGTTTTCGTCAGCCCCAGCATTTT
13	TRBJ2-7	TRBV19	NA	NA	CASSPDRHGEQYF	TGTGCCAGTAGTCCCGACAGGCATGGCGAGCAGTACTTC
14	TRBJ2-1	TRBV7-3	NA	NA	CASSLTDTDNEQFF	TGTGCCAGCAGCTTAACGGACACTGACAATGAGCAGTTCTTC
11	TRBJ2-3	TRBV19	NA	NA	CASSIGDTQYF	TGTGCCAGTAGTATCGGGGATACGCAGTATTTT
15	TRBJ1-1	TRBV5-1	NA	TRBD1	CASSLIPGGNTEAFF	TGCGCCAGCAGCTTGATTCCAGGGGGCAACACTGAAGCTTTCTTT
15	TRBJ1-5	TRBV6-5	NA	NA	CASSLTDTGNQPQHF	TGTGCCAGCAGTCTCACCGACACGGGCAATCAGCCCCAGCATTTT
20	TRBJ2-2	TRBV7-3	NA	TRBD2	CASSLTPGLAGGKNTGELFF	TGTGCCAGCAGCTTAACTCCGGGACTAGCGGGAGGCAAGAACACCGGGGAGCTGTTTTTT
11	TRBJ2-7	TRBV20-1	few	NA	CSARGRSEQYF	TGCAGTGCTAGAGGTAGATCCGAGCAGTACTTC
15	TRBJ2-7	TRBV3-1/TRBV3-2	NA	NA	CASSPRGWGLNEQYF	TGTGCCAGCAGCCCGAGGGGGTGGGGTTTGAACGAGCAGTACTTC
14	TRBJ1-4	TRBV5-1	NA	NA	CASSLAGGWEKLFF	TGCGCCAGCAGCTTGGCCGGGGGATGGGAAAAACTGTTTTTT
15	TRBJ1-6	TRBV28	NA	TRBD1	CASSPLDRDDSPLHF	TGTGCCAGCAGTCCGTTAGACAGGGACGATTCACCCCTCCACTTT
14	TRBJ1-4	TRBV5-4	NA	NA	CASREGVTNEKLFF	TGTGCCAGCAGGGAAGGAGTAACTAATGAAAAACTGTTTTTT
13	TRBJ2-3	TRBV6-1	NA	NA	CASSESITDTQYF	TGTGCCAGCAGTGAGTCTATCACAGATACGCAGTATTTT
17	TRBJ2-3	TRBV12-5	NA	TRBD2	CASGFSLAGVMTDTQYF	TGTGCTAGTGGTTTCTCACTAGCGGGGGTGATGACAGATACGCAGTATTTT
14	TRBJ1-6	TRBV6-5	NA	TRBD1	CASSFQQGRPPLHF	TGTGCCAGCAGTTTTCAACAGGGGCGGCCACCCCTCCACTTT
18	TRBJ2-2	TRBV5-4	NA	TRBD2	CASSPGTSGRAVAGELFF	TGTGCCAGCAGCCCTGGCACTAGCGGGAGGGCCGTCGCCGGGGAGCTGTTTTTT
15	TRBJ1-1	TRBV18	once	NA	CASSPNTGGGTEAFF	TGTGCCAGCTCACCGAACACGGGCGGGGGCACTGAAGCTTTCTTT
18	TRBJ2-1	TRBV18	NA	TRBD2	CASSPRTSGTSSYNEQFF	TGTGCCAGCTCACCACGGACTAGCGGGACGAGCTCCTACAATGAGCAGTTCTTC
16	TRBJ2-7	TRBV6-5	few	NA	CASSSPGRGQRYEQYF	TGTGCCAGCAGTTCCCCGGGACGAGGACAGAGATACGAGCAGTACTTC
16	TRBJ2-1	TRBV3-1/TRBV3-2	NA	NA	CASSQSIWGGGDEQFF	TGTGCCAGCAGCCAGTCTATTTGGGGAGGTGGCGATGAGCAGTTCTTC
17	TRBJ2-1	TRBV19	NA	TRBD2	CASSRRSSGDSYNEQFF	TGTGCCAGTAGTCGGAGGTCTAGCGGGGATTCCTACAATGAGCAGTTCTTC
15	TRBJ1-6	TRBV27	NA	NA	CASSYITGSNSPLHF	TGTGCCAGCAGTTACATCACGGGATCCAATTCACCCCTCCACTTT
12	TRBJ1-1	TRBV30	NA	NA	CAWRPGETEAFF	TGTGCCTGGCGCCCAGGGGAAACTGAAGCTTTCTTT
20	TRBJ2-6	TRBV27	NA	TRBD2	CASSLWGRGGVSSGANVLTF	TGTGCCAGCAGTTTATGGGGTCGGGGGGGAGTAAGCTCTGGGGCCAACGTCCTGACTTTC
14	TRBJ2-7	TRBV5-4	NA	NA	CASSIQGAPYEQYF	TGTGCCAGCAGCATTCAGGGCGCCCCATACGAGCAGTACTTC
14	TRBJ1-2	TRBV24-1	few	NA	CATSDHGRAGGYTF	TGTGCCACCAGTGACCATGGGAGGGCCGGCGGCTACACCTTC
14	TRBJ1-6	TRBV5-1	NA	TRBD1	CASSGDRGNSPLHF	TGCGCCAGCAGCGGGGACAGGGGTAATTCACCCCTCCACTTT
14	TRBJ2-5	TRBV2	once	TRBD2	CATETSGGEETQYF	TGTGCCACCGAGACTAGCGGGGGGGAAGAGACCCAGTACTTC
15	TRBJ1-5	TRBV2	few	TRBD1	CASSVGQGNLEPQHF	TGTGCCAGCAGCGTCGGACAGGGAAACTTAGAGCCCCAGCATTTT
13	TRBJ2-1	TRBV6-4	NA	NA	CASSDGLYNEQFF	TGTGCCAGCAGTGACGGGCTGTACAATGAGCAGTTCTTC
13	TRBJ2-7	TRBV28	NA	NA	CASHGQSEYEQYF	TGTGCCAGCCATGGACAGTCTGAATACGAGCAGTACTTC
16	TRBJ2-2	TRBV25-1	NA	TRBD1	CASSALTGLNTGELFF	TGTGCCAGCAGTGCTTTGACAGGGCTGAACACCGGGGAGCTGTTTTTT
16	TRBJ2-6	TRBV24-1	NA	NA	CATSRSPPSGANVLTF	TGTGCCACCAGTCGGAGTCCCCCTTCTGGGGCCAACGTCCTGACTTTC
14	TRBJ1-2	TRBV19	NA	NA	CASHPGAGTHGYTF	TGTGCCTCCCACCCCGGGGCGGGGACGCATGGCTACACCTTC
11	TRBJ2-1	TRBV7-6	NA	NA	CASSFTSEQFF	TGTGCCAGCAGCTTTACGAGTGAGCAGTTCTTC
12	TRBJ2-1	TRBV9	NA	NA	CASTSAGNEQFF	TGTGCCAGCACGTCTGCAGGCAATGAGCAGTTCTTC
12	TRBJ1-1	TRBV6-5	NA	NA	CASRSLNTEAFF	TGTGCCAGCAGGTCCCTTAACACTGAAGCTTTCTTT
16	TRBJ2-3	TRBV15	NA	TRBD2	CATSPGASGGTDTQYF	TGTGCCACCAGCCCCGGGGCTAGCGGGGGCACAGATACGCAGTATTTT
18	TRBJ1-1	TRBV25-1	NA	NA	CASSELGGRGVKNTEAFF	TGTGCCAGCAGTGAATTAGGGGGGAGGGGCGTAAAGAACACTGAAGCTTTCTTT
14	TRBJ2-7	TRBV10-3	NA	TRBD1	CAITGDRLDYEQYF	TGTGCCATCACCGGGGACAGGTTGGACTACGAGCAGTACTTC
16	TRBJ1-4	TRBV18	few	NA	CASSPLGGGTNEKLFF	TGTGCCAGCTCACCCTTAGGCGGGGGAACTAATGAAAAACTGTTTTTT
13	TRBJ1-1	TRBV25-1	NA	NA	CASEGLMNTEAFF	TGTGCCAGCGAGGGTTTAATGAACACTGAAGCTTTCTTT
16	TRBJ2-4	TRBV7-9	NA	NA	CASSRRGGLAKNIQYF	TGTGCCAGCAGCCGGCGAGGGGGTCTAGCCAAAAACATTCAGTACTTC
15	TRBJ2-2	TRBV6-5	few	NA	CASNLDSLRTGELFF	TGTGCCAGCAACCTGGACAGCCTTCGTACCGGGGAGCTGTTTTTT
11	TRBJ2-7	TRBV30	NA	NA	CAWSRVTGEYF	TGTGCCTGGAGCAGAGTGACAGGAGAGTACTTC
15	TRBJ2-1	TRBV19	NA	NA	CASTPRGFSYNEQFF	TGTGCCAGTACTCCACGGGGGTTCTCCTACAATGAGCAGTTCTTC
15	TRBJ1-5	TRBV28	NA	TRBD1	CASTWTGNSNQPQHF	TGTGCCAGCACCTGGACAGGGAATAGCAATCAGCCCCAGCATTTT
17	TRBJ1-5	TRBV5-1	NA	TRBD1	CASSLGVTGVANQPQHF	TGCGCCAGCAGCTTGGGAGTGACAGGGGTCGCCAATCAGCCCCAGCATTTT
14	TRBJ1-1	TRBV6-4	NA	TRBD1	CASSEHEGATEAFF	TGTGCCAGCAGTGAGCACGAGGGGGCAACTGAAGCTTTCTTT
13	TRBJ2-1	TRBV7-9	few	NA	CASSEGGPLGQFF	TGTGCCAGCAGCGAGGGGGGGCCTCTAGGGCAGTTCTTC
14	TRBJ2-4	TRBV11-1	NA	TRBD1	CASSSGTGRNIQYF	TGTGCCAGCAGCTCAGGGACAGGGAGGAACATTCAGTACTTC